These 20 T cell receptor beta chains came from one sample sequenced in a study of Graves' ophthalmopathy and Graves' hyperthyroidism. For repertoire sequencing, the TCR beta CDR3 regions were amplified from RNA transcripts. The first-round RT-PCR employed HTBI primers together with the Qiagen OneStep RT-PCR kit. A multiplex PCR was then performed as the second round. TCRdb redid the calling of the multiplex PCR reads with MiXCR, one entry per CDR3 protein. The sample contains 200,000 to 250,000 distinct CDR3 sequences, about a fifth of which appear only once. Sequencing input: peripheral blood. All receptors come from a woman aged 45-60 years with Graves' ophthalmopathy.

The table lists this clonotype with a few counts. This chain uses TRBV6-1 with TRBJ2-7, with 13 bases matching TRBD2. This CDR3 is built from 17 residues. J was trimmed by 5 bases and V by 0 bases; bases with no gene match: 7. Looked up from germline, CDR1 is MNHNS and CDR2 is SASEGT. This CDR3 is CASSEAGSTSGRNEQYF. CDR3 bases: TGTGCCAGCAGTGAAGCGGGATCGACTAGCGGGAGGAACGAGCAGTACTTC.

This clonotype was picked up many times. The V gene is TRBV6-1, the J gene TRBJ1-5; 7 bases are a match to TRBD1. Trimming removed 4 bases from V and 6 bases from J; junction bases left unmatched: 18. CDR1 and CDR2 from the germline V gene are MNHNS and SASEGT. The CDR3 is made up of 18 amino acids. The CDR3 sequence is CASSGGGQLDKRSQPQHF. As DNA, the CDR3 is TGTGCCAGCAGTGGGGGGGGACAGCTAGATAAACGTAGTCAGCCCCAGCATTTT.

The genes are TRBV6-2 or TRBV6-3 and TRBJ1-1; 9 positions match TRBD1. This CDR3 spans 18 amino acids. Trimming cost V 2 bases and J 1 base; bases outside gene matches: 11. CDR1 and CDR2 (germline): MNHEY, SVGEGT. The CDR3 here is CASSYPPPGQGGNTEAFF. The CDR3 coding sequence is TGTGCCAGCAGTTACCCTCCGCCGGGACAGGGAGGGAACACTGAAGCTTTCTTT.

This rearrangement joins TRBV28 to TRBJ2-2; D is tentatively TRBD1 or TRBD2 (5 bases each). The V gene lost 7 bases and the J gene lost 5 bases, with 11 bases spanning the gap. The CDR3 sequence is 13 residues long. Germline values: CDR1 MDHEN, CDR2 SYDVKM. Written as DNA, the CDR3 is TGTGCCAGCAATGGGGGAAAAACCGGGGAGCTGTTTTTT. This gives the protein CASNGGKTGELFF.

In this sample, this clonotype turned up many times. CDR3 in amino acids: CASRRDSTYGYTF. CDR3 sequence (DNA): TGTGCCAGCAGAAGGGACAGCACCTATGGCTACACCTTC. The genes are TRBV27 and TRBJ1-2; 7 bases map to TRBD1. J gave up 4 bases and V 6 bases, and 5 bases lay outside the gene matches. Per the germline V gene, CDR1 is MNHEY and CDR2 is SMNVEV (reference sequence). This CDR3 is 13 amino acids long.

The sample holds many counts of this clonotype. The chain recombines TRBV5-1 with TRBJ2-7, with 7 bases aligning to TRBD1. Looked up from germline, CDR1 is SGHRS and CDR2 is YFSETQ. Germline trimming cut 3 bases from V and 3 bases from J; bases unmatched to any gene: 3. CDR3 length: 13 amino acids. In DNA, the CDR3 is TGCGCCAGCAGCTCCCGGACAGGCTACGAGCAGTACTTC. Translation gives CASSSRTGYEQYF.

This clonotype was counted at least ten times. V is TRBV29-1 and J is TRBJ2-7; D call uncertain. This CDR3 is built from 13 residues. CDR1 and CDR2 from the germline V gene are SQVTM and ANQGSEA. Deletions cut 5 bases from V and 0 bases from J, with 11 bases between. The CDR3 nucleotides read TGCAGCGTTCGTGGCGGCGGCTCCTACGAGCAGTACTTC. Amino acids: CSVRGGGSYEQYF.

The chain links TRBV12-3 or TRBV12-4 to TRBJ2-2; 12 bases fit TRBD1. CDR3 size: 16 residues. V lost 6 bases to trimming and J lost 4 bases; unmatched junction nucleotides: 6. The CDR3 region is CASRGTGGEGTGELFF. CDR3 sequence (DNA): TGTGCCAGCAGAGGGACAGGGGGCGAGGGCACCGGGGAGCTGTTTTTT.

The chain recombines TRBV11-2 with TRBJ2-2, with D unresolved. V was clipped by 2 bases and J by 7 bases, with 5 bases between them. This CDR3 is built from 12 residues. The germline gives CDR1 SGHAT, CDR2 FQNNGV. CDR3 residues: CASSLIVGELFF. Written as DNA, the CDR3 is TGTGCCAGCAGCTTAATCGTCGGGGAGCTGTTTTTT. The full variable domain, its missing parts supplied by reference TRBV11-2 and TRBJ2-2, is EAGVAQSPRYKIIEKRQSVAFWCNPISGHATLYWYQQILGQGPKLLIQFQNNGVVDDSQLPKDRFSAERLKGVDSTLKIQPAKLEDSAVYLCASSLIVGELFFGEGSRLTVL.

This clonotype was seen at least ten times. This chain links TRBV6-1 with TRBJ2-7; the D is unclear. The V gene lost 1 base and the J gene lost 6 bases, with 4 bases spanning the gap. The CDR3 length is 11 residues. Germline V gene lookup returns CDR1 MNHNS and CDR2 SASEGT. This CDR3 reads CASSEVAEQYF. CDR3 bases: TGTGCCAGCAGTGAAGTTGCCGAGCAGTACTTC.

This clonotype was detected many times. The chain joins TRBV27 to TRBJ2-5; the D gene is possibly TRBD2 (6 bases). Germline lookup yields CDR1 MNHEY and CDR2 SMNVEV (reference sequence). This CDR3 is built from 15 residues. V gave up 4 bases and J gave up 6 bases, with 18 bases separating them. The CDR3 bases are TGTGCCAGCAGTTCGCGGACTACGCCCGGGAAGACCCAGTACTTC. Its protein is CASSSRTTPGKTQYF.

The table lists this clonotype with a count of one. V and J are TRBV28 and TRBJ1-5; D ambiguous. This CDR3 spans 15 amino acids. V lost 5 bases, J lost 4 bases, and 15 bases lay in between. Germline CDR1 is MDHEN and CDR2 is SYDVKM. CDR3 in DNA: TGTGCCAGCAGTCCTCCCCGGTGGGGTAATCAGCCCCAGCATTTT. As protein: CASSPPRWGNQPQHF.

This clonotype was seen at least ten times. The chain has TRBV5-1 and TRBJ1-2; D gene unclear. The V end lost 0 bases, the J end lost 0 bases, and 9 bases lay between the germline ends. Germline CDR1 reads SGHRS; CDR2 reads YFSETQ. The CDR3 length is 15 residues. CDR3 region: CASSLVSRANYGYTF. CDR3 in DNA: TGCGCCAGCAGCTTGGTAAGCAGAGCTAACTATGGCTACACCTTC.

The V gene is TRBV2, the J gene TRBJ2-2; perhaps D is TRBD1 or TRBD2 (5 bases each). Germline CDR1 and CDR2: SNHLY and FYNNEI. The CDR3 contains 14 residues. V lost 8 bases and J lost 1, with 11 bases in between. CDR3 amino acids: CASVGTENTGELFF. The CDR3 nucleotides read TGTGCCAGCGTCGGGACGGAGAACACCGGGGAGCTGTTTTTT.

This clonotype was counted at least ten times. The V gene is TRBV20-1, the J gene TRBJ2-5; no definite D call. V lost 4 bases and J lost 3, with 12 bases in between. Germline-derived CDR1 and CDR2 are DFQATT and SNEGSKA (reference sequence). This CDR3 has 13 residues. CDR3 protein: CSAMAGSKETQYF. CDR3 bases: TGCAGTGCTATGGCCGGGTCCAAAGAGACCCAGTACTTC.

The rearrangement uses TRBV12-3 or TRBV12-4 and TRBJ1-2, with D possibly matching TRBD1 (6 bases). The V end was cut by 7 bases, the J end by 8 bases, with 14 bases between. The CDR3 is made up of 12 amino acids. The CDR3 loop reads CASTLRGAGYTF. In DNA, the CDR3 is TGTGCCAGCACCTTGAGGGGGGCAGGCTACACCTTC.

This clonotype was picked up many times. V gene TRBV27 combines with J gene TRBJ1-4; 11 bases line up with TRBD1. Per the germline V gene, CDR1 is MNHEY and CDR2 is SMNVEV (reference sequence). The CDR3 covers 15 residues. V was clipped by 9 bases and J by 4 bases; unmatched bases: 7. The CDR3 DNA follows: TGTGCCAGTGGGACAGGGGGTAAGGGTAATGAAAAACTGTTTTTT. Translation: CASGTGGKGNEKLFF.

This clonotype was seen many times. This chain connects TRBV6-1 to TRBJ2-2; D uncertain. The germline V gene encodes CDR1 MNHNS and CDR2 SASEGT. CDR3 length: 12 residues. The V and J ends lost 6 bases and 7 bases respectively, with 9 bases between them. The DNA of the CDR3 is TGTGCCAGCAGCCCACCCGTCGGGGAGCTGTTTTTT. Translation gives CASSPPVGELFF.

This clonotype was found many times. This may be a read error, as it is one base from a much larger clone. Here the CDR3 DNA reads TGTGTCAGCAGTGCGGGACTAGCTCTTGGCTACGAGCAGTACTTC. Its protein product is CVSSAGLALGYEQYF. This rearrangement joins TRBV6-2 or TRBV6-3 to TRBJ2-7; TRBD2 matches 9 bases. The CDR3 has 15 amino acids. The germline CDR1 and CDR2 sequences are MNHEY and SVGEGT.

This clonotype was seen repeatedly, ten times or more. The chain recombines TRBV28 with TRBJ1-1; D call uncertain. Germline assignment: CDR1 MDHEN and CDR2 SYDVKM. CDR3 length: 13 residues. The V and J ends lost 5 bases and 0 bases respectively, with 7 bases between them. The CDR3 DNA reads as TGTGCCAGCAGTCACAAGTTGAACACTGAAGCTTTCTTT. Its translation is CASSHKLNTEAFF.